This T cell receptor (beta chain) came from a study of Graves' ophthalmopathy and Graves' hyperthyroidism. This CDR3 region has 15 residues. Trimming shortened V by 5 bases and J by 7 bases, and 21 bases separated the two germline ends. Study results and limitations: Ophthalmopathy was separated from stable hyperthyroidism by a 13-signature model with approximately 91% sensitivity and around 81% specificity.

Beta-chain TCR CDR3 regions were amplified from RNA transcripts. First-round RT-PCR used HTBI primers; second-round multiplex PCR followed. MiXCR was run by TCRdb on the multiplex PCR reads, yielding one entry per CDR3 protein. In the table there are 740,000 or so distinct CDR3 sequences, around 40% of which are singletons. As concerns this clonotype: Its antigen is as yet unknown.

The TCR was taken from an adult man with Graves' ophthalmopathy. The sequenced material came from peripheral blood. The gene calls are TRBV12-3 or TRBV12-4 and TRBJ2-7, with no clear D. This CDR3 reads CASSRTGVRRNEQYF. The CDR3 region has the DNA TGTGCCAGCAGTCGAACTGGAGTGCGACGCAATGAGCAGTACTTC.